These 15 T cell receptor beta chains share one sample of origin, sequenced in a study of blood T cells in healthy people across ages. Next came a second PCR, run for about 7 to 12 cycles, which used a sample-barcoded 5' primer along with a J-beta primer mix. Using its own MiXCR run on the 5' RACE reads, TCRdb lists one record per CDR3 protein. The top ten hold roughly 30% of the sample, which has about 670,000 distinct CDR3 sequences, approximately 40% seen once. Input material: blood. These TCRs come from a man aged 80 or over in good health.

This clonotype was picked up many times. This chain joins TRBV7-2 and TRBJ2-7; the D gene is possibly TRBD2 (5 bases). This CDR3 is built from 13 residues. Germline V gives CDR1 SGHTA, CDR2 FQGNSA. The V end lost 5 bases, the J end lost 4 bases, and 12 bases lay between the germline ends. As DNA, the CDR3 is TGTGCCAGCAGCGTTAATCGCGGGTACGAGCAGTACTTC. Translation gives CASSVNRGYEQYF.

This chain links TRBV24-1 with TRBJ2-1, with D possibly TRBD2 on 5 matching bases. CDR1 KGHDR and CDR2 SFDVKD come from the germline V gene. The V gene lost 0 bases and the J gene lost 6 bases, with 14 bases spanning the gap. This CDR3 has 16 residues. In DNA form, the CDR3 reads TGTGCCACCAGTGATTTGCGGGCTAGCCTGGCCAATGAGCAGTTCTTC. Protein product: CATSDLRASLANEQFF.

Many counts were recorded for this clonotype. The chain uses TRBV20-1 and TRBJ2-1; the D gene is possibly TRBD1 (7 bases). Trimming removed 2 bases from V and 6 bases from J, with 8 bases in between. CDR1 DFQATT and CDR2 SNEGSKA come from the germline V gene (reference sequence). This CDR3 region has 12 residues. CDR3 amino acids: CSARQGGNEQFF. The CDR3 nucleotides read TGCAGTGCTAGACAGGGGGGCAATGAGCAGTTCTTC.

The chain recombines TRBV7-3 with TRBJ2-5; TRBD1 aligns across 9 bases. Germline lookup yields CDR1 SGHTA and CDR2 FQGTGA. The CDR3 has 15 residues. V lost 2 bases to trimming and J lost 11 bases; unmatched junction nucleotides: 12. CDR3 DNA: TGTGCCAGCAGCTTATCGGGGGACAGGGTCAATGAGCAGTACTTC. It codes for CASSLSGDRVNEQYF.

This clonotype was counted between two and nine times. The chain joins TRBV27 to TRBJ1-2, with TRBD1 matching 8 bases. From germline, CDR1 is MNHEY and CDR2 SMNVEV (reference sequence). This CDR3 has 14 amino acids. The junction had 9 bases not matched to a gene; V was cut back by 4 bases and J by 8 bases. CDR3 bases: TGTGCCAGCAGTTCCGCCGGGACAGGTCGAGGCTACACCTTC. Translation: CASSSAGTGRGYTF.

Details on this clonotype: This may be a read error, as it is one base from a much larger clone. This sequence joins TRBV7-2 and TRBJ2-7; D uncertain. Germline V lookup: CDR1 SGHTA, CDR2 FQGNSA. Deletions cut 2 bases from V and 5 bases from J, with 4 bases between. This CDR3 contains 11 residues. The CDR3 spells CASSLMHEQYF. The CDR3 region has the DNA TGTGCCAGCAGCTTAATGCACGAGCAGTACTTC.

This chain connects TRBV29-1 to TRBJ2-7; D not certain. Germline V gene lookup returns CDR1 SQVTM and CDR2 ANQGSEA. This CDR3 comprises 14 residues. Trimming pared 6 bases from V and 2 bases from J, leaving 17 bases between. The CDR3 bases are TGCAGCGTCGTAACCGGGCCGGCTACCTACGAGCAGTACTTC. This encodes CSVVTGPATYEQYF.

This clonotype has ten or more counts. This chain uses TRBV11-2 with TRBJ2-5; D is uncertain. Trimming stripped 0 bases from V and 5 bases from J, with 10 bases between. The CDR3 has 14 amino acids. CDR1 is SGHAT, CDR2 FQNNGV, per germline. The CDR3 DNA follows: TGTGCCAGCAGCTTAGAAGGCCCTGGGGAGACCCAGTACTTC. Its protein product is CASSLEGPGETQYF.

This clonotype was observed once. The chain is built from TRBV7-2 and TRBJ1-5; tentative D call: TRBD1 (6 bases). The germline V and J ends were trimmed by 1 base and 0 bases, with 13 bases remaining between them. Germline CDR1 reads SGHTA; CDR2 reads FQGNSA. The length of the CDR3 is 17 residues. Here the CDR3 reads CASSLEGTSYSNQPQHF. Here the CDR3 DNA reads TGTGCCAGCAGCTTAGAGGGGACAAGTTATAGCAATCAGCCCCAGCATTTT.

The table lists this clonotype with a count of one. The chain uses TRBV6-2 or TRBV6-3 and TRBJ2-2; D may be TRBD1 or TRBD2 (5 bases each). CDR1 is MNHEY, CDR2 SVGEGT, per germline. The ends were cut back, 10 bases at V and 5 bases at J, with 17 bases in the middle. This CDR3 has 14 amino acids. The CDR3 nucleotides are TGTGCCATCGAACCGGGACGCGGGACCGGGGAGCTGTTTTTT. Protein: CAIEPGRGTGELFF.

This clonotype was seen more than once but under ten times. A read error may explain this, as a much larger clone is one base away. The CDR3 loop is CSANPGVNEQFF. DNA of the CDR3: TGCAGTGCTAACCCTGGAGTAAATGAGCAGTTCTTC. The chain links TRBV20-1 to TRBJ2-1, with D unclear. Trimming left V 4 bases short and J 7 bases short, with 11 bases between. The CDR3 totals 12 residues. Germline V CDR1 and CDR2: DFQATT, SNEGSKA (reference sequence).

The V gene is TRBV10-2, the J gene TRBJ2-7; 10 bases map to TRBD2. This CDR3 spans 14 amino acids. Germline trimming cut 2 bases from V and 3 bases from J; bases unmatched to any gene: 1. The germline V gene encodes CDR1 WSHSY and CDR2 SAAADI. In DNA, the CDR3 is TGCGCCAGCAGTGAGACTAGCGGGGTCTACGAGCAGTACTTC. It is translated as CASSETSGVYEQYF.

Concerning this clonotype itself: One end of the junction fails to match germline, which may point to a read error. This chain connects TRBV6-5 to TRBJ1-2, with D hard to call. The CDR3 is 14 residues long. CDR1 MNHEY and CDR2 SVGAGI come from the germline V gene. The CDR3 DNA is TGTACCAGCAGTTCCCCCGGGATGGCCTATGGCTACACCTTC. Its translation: CTSSSPGMAYGYTF.

Here the CDR3 reads CASSSVGGSYNEQFF. For the CDR3, the DNA is TGCGCCAGCAGCTCCGTTGGGGGCTCCTACAATGAGCAGTTCTTC. The rearrangement joins TRBV5-1 to TRBJ2-1; either TRBD1 or TRBD2 may fit D (5 bases each). The CDR3 totals 15 residues. Germline CDR1 and CDR2: SGHRS and YFSETQ. V was clipped by 3 bases and J by 0 bases, with 10 bases between them.

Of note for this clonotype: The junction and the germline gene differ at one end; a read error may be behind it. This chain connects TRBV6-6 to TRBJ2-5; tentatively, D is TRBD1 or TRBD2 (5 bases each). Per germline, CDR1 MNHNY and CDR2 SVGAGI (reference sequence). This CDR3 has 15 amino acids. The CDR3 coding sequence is TGTGCCAGCAGTTACTCCGGGGACCCTGGACGAACCCAGCACTTC. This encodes CASSYSGDPGRTQHF.